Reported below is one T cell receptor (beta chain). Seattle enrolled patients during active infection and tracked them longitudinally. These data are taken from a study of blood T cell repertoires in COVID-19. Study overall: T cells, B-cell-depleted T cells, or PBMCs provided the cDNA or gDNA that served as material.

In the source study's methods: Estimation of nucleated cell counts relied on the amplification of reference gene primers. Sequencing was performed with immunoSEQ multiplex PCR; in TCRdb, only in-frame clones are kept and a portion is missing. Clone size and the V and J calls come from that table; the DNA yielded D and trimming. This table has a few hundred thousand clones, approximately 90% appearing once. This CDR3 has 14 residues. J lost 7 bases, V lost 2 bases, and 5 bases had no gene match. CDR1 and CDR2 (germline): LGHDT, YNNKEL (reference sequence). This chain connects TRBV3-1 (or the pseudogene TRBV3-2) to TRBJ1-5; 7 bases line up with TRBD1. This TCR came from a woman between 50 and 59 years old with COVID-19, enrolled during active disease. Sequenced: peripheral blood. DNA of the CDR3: TGTGCCAGCAGCCAAAGGGGGCTGGGGCAGCCCCAGCATTTT. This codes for CASSQRGLGQPQHF.